This TCR beta chain came from a study of blood T cell repertoires in COVID-19. Assay used: immunoSEQ multiplex PCR; TCRdb lists only in-frame clones, some missing. The repertoire holds 200,000 to 300,000 clones, with roughly 81% as singletons. Germline V gene data show CDR1 as MGHDK and CDR2 as SYGVNS. Trimming cost V 9 bases and J 3 bases, with 15 bases left between them. This CDR3 comprises 13 residues. The TCR originated in a middle-aged man with acute or convalescent COVID-19. This chain connects TRBV25-1 to TRBJ2-7; D possibly corresponds to TRBD1 (5 bases). Specimen: peripheral blood. The CDR3 DNA reads as TGTGCCAGTTCAGGGAATCGATTCTACGAGCAGTACTTC. This sequence encodes CASSGNRFYEQYF.